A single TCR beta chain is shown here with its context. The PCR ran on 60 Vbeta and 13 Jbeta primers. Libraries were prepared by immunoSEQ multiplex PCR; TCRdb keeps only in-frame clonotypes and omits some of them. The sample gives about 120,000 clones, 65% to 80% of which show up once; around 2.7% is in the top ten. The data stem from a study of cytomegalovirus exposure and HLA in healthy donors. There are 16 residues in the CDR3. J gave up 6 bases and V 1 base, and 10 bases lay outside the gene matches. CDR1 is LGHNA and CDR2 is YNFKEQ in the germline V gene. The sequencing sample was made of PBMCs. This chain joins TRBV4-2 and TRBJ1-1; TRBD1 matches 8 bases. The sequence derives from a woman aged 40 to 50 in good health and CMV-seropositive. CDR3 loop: CASSQGVGRGRAEAFF. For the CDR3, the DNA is TGTGCCAGCAGCCAAGGAGTGGGCAGGGGGCGGGCTGAAGCTTTCTTT.